These 10 T cell receptor beta chains originate from one sample sequenced in a study of Graves' ophthalmopathy and Graves' hyperthyroidism. Amplification of the TCR beta CDR3 regions used RNA transcripts (as template). The workflow started with a first-round RT-PCR run with HTBI primers and then moved on to a second-round multiplex PCR. TCRdb re-derived calls from the multiplex PCR reads in MiXCR, one entry per CDR3 protein. The sample lists a few hundred thousand distinct CDR3 sequences, 35% to 40% occurring once. The sequencing input was peripheral blood or thyroid tissue (not recorded which). These receptors all come from an adult man with Graves' hyperthyroidism.

Concerning this clonotype itself: At one of its ends the junction is not consistent with the germline gene, which may arise from a read error. The chain employs TRBV9 and TRBJ1-2, with a tentative D call TRBD1 (5 bases). The germline gives CDR1 SGDLS, CDR2 YYNGEE. The CDR3 is 12 residues long. CDR3 sequence reads: CASLPRAGGHTF. As DNA, the CDR3 is TGTGCCAGCCTCCCCAGGGCAGGTGGCCACACCTTC.

The chain joins TRBV19 to TRBJ1-2; maybe TRBD1 (5 bases). V dropped 5 bases and J dropped 2 bases, with 15 bases sitting between them. Germline CDR1 reads LNHDA; CDR2 reads SQIVND (reference sequence). This CDR3 spans 15 amino acids. The CDR3 region is CASSPWDRRNYGYTF. The CDR3, as DNA: TGTGCCAGTAGTCCCTGGGACCGACGAAACTATGGCTACACCTTC.

CDR3 nucleotides: TGTGCCAGCAGCTTCCGGGACAGGGGGAGGGACACCATATATTTT. Amino acids: CASSFRDRGRDTIYF. This chain links TRBV7-9 with TRBJ1-3, with 11 bases that match TRBD1. The ends lost 3 bases at V and 8 bases at J; junction bases unmatched: 6. This CDR3 region has 15 residues. CDR1 and CDR2 from the germline V gene are SEHNR and FQNEAQ (reference sequence).

The sample holds many counts of this clonotype. The gene calls are TRBV5-1 and TRBJ2-7; 7 bases are a match to TRBD2. V dropped 0 bases and J dropped 1; count of bases not matched to a gene: 7. Germline CDR1 SGHRS, CDR2 YFSETQ. This CDR3 is 16 amino acids long. CDR3 DNA sequence: TGCGCCAGCAGCTTGGCCAGGGCTAGCGGTTCCTACGAGCAGTACTTC. Its protein product is CASSLARASGSYEQYF. Supplemented by reference TRBV5-1 and TRBJ2-7, the full variable domain reads KAGVTQTPRYLIKTRGQQVTLSCSPISGHRSVSWYQQTPGQGLQFLFEYFSETQRNKGNFPGRFSGRQFSNSRSEMNVSTLELGDSALYLCASSLARASGSYEQYFGPGTRLTVT.

The J gene is TRBJ1-1, the V gene TRBV19; D might be TRBD1 (5 bases). Per germline, CDR1 LNHDA and CDR2 SQIVND (reference sequence). V was trimmed by 3 bases and J by 4 bases, leaving 18 bases between them. The CDR3 runs 16 residues. DNA for the CDR3: TGTGCCAGTAGTATTCTGACTAGCGGGGCCGGCACTGAAGCTTTCTTT. Translation gives CASSILTSGAGTEAFF. The full variable domain, its missing parts supplied by reference TRBV19 and TRBJ1-1, is DGGITQSPKYLFRKEGQNVTLSCEQNLNHDAMYWYRQDPGQGLRLIYYSQIVNDFQKGDIAEGYSVSREKKESFPLTVTSAQKNPTAFYLCASSILTSGAGTEAFFGQGTRLTVV.

This clonotype was picked up one time. This chain connects TRBV29-1 to TRBJ2-1; 7 bases map to TRBD2. This CDR3 region has 14 residues. Germline lookup yields CDR1 SQVTM and CDR2 ANQGSEA. Trimming cost V 5 bases and J 7 bases; bases outside gene matches: 11. The CDR3 DNA is TGCAGCGTTCGTCAAGCGGGATTGGGGAATGAGCAGTTCTTC. Encoded protein: CSVRQAGLGNEQFF.

This clonotype was observed many times. A read error may produce the germline difference seen at one junction end. V gene TRBV2 combines with J gene TRBJ2-2; maybe TRBD2 (6 bases). CDR1 and CDR2 from the germline V gene are SNHLY and FYNNEI. CDR3 size: 16 residues. CDR3 residues: CASSDQGREDTGGLFF. DNA of the CDR3: TGTGCCAGCAGTGACCAGGGACGCGAGGACACCGGGGGGCTGTTTTTT.

This clonotype showed up many times. This chain connects TRBV29-1 to TRBJ2-7, with D perhaps matching TRBD1 (5 bases). Germline-derived CDR1 and CDR2 are SQVTM and ANQGSEA. V was trimmed by 5 bases and J by 0 bases, leaving 8 bases between them. The CDR3 is made up of 12 amino acids. The CDR3 region is CSVIRDSYEQYF. The CDR3 DNA is TGCAGCGTTATCAGGGACTCCTACGAGCAGTACTTC.

The V call is TRBV20-1, the J call TRBJ1-3, with a tentative D call TRBD1 (6 bases). This CDR3 has 13 amino acids. Germline V gene lookup returns CDR1 DFQATT and CDR2 SNEGSKA (reference sequence). V lost 8 bases and J lost 1, with 12 bases in between. Here the CDR3 reads CSYSGTSGNTIYF. Written as DNA, the CDR3 is TGCAGTTACTCCGGGACATCTGGAAACACCATATATTTT.

This clonotype showed up just once. V usage is TRBV9 and J usage is TRBJ2-5; 10 nucleotides line up with TRBD2. The closer fit of TRBJ2-1 to the DNA end suggests the J call may be wrong. CDR3 length: 17 residues. Per germline, CDR1 SGDLS and CDR2 YYNGEE. As DNA, the CDR3 is TGTGCCAGCAGCTTAGTCGGACTAGCGGATTCCTACAATGAGCAGTTCTTC. Translation: CASSLVGLADSYNEQFF.